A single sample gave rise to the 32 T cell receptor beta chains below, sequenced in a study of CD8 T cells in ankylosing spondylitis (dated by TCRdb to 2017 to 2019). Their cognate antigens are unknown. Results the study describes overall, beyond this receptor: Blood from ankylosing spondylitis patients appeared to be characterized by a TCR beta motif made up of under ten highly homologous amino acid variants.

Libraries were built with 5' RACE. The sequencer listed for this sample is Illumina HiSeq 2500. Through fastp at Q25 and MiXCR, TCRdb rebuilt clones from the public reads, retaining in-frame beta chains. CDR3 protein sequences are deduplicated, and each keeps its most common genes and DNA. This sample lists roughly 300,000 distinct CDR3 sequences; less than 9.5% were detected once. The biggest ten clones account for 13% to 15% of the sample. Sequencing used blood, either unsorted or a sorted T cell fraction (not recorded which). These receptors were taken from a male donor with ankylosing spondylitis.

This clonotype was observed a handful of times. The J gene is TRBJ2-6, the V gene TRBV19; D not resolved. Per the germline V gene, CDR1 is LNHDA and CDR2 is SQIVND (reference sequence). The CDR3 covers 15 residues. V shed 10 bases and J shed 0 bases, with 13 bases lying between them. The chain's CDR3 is CATRIRSSGANVLTF. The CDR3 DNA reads TGTGCCACCCGAATCAGGAGCTCTGGGGCCAACGTCCTGACTTTC.

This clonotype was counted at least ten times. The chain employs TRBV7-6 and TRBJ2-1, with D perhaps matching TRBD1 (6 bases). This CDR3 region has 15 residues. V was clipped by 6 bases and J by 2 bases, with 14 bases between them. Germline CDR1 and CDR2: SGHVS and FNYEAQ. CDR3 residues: CASSVRQVTYNEQFF. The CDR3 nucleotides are TGTGCCAGCAGTGTCCGACAGGTTACCTACAATGAGCAGTTCTTC. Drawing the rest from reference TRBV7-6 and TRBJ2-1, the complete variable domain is GAGVSQSPRYKVTKRGQDVALRCDPISGHVSLYWYRQALGQGPEFLTYFNYEAQQDKSGLPNDRFSAERPEGSISTLTIQRTEQRDSAMYRCASSVRQVTYNEQFFGPGTRLTVL.

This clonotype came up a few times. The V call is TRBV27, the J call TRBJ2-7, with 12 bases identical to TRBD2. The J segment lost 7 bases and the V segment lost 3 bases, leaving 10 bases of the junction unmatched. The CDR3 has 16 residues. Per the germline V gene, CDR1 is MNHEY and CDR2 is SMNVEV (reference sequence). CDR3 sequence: CASSLTSGSTVYEQYF. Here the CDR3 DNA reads TGTGCCAGCAGTTTGACTAGCGGGAGTACCGTATATGAGCAGTACTTC.

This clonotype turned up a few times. CDR3 DNA: TGTGCCGGCCACGGTTCTAGCGGATTGCTGTTTTTT. Amino acids: CAGHGSSGLLFF. The J gene is TRBJ2-2, the V gene TRBV6-1; 7 bases line up with TRBD2. The CDR3 loop spans 12 amino acids. V gave up 11 bases and J gave up 13 bases; unmatched junction bases: 13. The germline V gene encodes CDR1 MNHNS and CDR2 SASEGT.

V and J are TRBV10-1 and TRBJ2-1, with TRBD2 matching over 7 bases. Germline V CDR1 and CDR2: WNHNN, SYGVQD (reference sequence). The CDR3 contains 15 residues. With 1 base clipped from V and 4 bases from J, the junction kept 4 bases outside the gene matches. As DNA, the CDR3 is TGCGCCAGCAGTGAGTTCGCTAGCGGTTACAATGAGCAGTTCTTC. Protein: CASSEFASGYNEQFF.

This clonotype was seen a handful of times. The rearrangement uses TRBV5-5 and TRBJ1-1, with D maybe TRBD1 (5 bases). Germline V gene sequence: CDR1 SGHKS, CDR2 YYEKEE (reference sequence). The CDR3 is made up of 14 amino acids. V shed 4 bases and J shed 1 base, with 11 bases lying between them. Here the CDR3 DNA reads TGTGCCAGCAGCCTGACAACAGGGAACACTGAAGCTTTCTTT. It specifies CASSLTTGNTEAFF.

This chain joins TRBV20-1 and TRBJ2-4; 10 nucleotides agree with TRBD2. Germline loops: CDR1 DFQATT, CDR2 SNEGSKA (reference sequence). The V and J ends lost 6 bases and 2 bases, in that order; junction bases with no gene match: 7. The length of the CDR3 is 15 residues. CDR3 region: CSAPTSGDSKNIQYF. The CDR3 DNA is TGCAGTGCACCCACTAGCGGGGATTCCAAAAACATTCAGTACTTC.

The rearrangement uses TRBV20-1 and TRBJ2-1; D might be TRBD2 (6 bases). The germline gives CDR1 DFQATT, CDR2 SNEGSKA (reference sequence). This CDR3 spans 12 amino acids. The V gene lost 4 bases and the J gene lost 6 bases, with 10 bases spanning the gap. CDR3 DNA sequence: TGCAGTGCTACCCGACTAGTCAATGAGCAGTTCTTC. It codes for CSATRLVNEQFF.

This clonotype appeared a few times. The CDR3 protein is CATSRDRVRGTDGYTF. The CDR3 DNA sequence: TGTGCCACCAGCAGAGATAGGGTGAGGGGCACCGATGGCTACACCTTC. This rearrangement joins TRBV15 to TRBJ1-2, with D possibly being TRBD1 (5 bases). The CDR3 covers 16 residues. Germline V lookup: CDR1 LNHNV, CDR2 YYDKDF (reference sequence). Trimming pared 0 bases from V and 6 bases from J, leaving 17 bases between.

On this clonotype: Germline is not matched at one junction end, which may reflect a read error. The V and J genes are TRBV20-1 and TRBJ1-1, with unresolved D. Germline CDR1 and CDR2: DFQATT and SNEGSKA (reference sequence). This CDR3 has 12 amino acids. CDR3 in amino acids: CSASFRGAEAFF. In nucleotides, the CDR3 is TGCAGTGCTAGTTTTCGAGGCGCTGAGGCTTTCTTT.

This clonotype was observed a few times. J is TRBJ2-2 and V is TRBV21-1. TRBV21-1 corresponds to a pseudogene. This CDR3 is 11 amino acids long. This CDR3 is CASWWGGELFF. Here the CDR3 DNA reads TGTGCCAGCTGGTGGGGCGGGGAGCTGTTTTTT.

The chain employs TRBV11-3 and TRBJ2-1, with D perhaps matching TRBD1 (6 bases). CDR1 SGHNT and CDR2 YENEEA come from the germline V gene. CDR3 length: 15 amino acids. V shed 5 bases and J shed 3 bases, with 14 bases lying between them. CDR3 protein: CASSTRQVNYNEQFF. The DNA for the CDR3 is TGTGCCAGCAGCACCCGACAGGTGAACTACAATGAGCAGTTCTTC.

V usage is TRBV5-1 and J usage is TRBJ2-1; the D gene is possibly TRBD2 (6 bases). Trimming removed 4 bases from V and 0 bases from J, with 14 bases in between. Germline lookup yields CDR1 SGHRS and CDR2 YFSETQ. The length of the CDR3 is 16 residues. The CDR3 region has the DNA TGCGCCAGCAGCCGCGGTAGCGGACGCTCCTACAATGAGCAGTTCTTC. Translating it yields CASSRGSGRSYNEQFF.

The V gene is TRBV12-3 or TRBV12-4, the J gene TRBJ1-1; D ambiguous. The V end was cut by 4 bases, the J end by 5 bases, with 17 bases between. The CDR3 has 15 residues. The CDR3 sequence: CASSSTPVGVTEAFF. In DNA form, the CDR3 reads TGTGCCAGCAGTTCGACCCCAGTCGGGGTAACTGAAGCTTTCTTT.

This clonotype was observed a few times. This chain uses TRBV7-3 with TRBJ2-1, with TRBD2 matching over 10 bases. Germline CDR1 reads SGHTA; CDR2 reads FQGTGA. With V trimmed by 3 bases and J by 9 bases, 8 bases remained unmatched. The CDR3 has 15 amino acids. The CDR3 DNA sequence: TGTGCCAGCAGCTTCTCTAGCGGGAGTAGTGGTGAGCAGTTCTTC. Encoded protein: CASSFSSGSSGEQFF.

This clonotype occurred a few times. CDR3 protein: CSVGGAGGELFF. Written as DNA, the CDR3 is TGCAGCGTTGGGGGGGCCGGCGGGGAGCTGTTTTTT. The rearrangement uses TRBV29-1 and TRBJ2-2, with D perhaps being TRBD1 or TRBD2 (6 bases each). V was pared by 4 bases and J by 7 bases, with 10 bases between. The CDR3 extends over 12 amino acids. Germline V gene data show CDR1 as SQVTM and CDR2 as ANQGSEA.

The CDR3: CASTPDASNYGYTF. CDR3 sequence (DNA): TGCGCCAGCACTCCGGACGCCTCAAACTATGGCTACACCTTC. This chain connects TRBV5-1 to TRBJ1-2; D gene ambiguous. V gave up 6 bases and J gave up 2 bases, with 14 bases separating them. The CDR3 totals 14 residues. Germline assignment: CDR1 SGHRS and CDR2 YFSETQ.

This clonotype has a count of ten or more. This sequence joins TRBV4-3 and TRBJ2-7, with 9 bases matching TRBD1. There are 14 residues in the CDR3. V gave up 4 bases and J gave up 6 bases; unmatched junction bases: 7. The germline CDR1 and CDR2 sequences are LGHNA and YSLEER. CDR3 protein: CASSLRQGGFEQYF. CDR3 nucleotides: TGCGCCAGCAGCCTACGACAGGGGGGTTTCGAGCAGTACTTC.

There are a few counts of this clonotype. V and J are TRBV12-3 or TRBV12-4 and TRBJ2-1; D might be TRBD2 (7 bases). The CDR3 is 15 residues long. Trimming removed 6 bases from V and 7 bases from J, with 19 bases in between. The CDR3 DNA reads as TGTGCCAGCAGCAGGGGAGGGCCTAGGGGGAATGAGCAGTTCTTC. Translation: CASSRGGPRGNEQFF.

The CDR3 loop reads CASRQSPWYSYEQYF. The DNA of the CDR3 is TGTGCCAGCAGACAATCGCCCTGGTATTCCTACGAGCAGTACTTC. The chain links TRBV6-1 to TRBJ2-7, with D hard to call. The germline gives CDR1 MNHNS, CDR2 SASEGT. The CDR3 contains 15 residues. V gave up 6 bases and J gave up 1 base, with 16 bases separating them.

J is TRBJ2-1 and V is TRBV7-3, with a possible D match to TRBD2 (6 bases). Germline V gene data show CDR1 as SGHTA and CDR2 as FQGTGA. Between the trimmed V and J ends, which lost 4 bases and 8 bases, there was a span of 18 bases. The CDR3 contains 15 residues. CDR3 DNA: TGTGCCAGCAGCTCCAAGGCGGGGCTGCGGGATGAGCAGTTCTTC. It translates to CASSSKAGLRDEQFF.

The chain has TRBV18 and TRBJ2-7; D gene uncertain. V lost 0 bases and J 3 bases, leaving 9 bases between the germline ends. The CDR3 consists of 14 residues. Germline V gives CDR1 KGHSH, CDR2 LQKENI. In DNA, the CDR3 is TGTGCCAGCTCACCACCGTTCGTCAGCTACGAGCAGTACTTC. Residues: CASSPPFVSYEQYF.

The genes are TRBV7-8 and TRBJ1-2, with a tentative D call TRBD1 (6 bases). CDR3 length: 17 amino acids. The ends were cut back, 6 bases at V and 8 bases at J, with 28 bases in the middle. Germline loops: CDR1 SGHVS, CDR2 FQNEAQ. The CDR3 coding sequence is TGTGCCAGCAGTTACCGGGGGAGAACAGGGTTGGGTGGCGGCTACACCTTC. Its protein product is CASSYRGRTGLGGGYTF.

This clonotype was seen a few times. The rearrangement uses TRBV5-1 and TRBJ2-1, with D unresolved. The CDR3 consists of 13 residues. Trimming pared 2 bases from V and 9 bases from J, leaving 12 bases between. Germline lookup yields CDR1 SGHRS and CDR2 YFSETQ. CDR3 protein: CASSFNAASEQFF. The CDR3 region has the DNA TGCGCCAGCAGCTTCAACGCGGCCAGTGAGCAGTTCTTC.

CDR3 in amino acids: CSARVGSGRQTGELFF. Here the CDR3 DNA reads TGCAGTGCTAGAGTCGGTAGCGGGAGGCAAACCGGGGAGCTGTTTTTT. V is TRBV20-1 and J is TRBJ2-2; 10 bases are shared with TRBD2. In germline, CDR1 is DFQATT, CDR2 SNEGSKA (reference sequence). V lost 1 base and J lost 5; bases outside the gene matches: 7. The CDR3 covers 16 residues.

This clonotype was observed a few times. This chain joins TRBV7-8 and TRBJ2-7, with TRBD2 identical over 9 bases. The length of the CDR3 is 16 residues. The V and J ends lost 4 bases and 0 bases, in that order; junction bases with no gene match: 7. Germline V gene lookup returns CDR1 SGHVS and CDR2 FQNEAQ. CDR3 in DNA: TGTGCCAGCAGCTCCCTGACTAGCGGTGACTCCTACGAGCAGTACTTC. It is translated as CASSSLTSGDSYEQYF.

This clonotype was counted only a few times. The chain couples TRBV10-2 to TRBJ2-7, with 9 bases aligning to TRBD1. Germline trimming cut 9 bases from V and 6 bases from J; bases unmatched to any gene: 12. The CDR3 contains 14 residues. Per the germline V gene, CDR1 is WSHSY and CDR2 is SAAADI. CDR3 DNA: TGCGCCAGTGGGGAGGGGACAGGGACCTTCGAGCAGTACTTC. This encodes CASGEGTGTFEQYF.

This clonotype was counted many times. CDR3 amino acids: CATSRGQGIAYEQYF. CDR3 bases: TGTGCCACCAGCCGCGGACAGGGAATAGCCTACGAGCAGTACTTC. This chain connects TRBV15 to TRBJ2-7; 8 bases match TRBD1. This CDR3 has 15 amino acids. Germline V gene data show CDR1 as LNHNV and CDR2 as YYDKDF (reference sequence). V dropped 5 bases and J dropped 2; count of bases not matched to a gene: 8.

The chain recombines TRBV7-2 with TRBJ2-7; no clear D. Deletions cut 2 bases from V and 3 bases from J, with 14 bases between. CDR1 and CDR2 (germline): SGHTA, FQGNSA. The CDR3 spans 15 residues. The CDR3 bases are TGTGCCAGCAGCTTAATCGGTTCGGACGGCTACGAGCAGTACTTC. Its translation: CASSLIGSDGYEQYF. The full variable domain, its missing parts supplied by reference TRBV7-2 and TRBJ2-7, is GAGVSQSPSNKVTEKGKDVELRCDPISGHTALYWYRQSLGQGLEFLIYFQGNSAPDKSGLPSDRFSAERTGGSVSTLTIQRTQQEDSAVYLCASSLIGSDGYEQYFGPGTRLTVT.

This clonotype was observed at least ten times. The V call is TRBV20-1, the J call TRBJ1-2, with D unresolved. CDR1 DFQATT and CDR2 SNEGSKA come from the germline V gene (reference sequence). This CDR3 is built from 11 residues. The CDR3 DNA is TGCTCAAGGGCCGCGAACTATGGCTACACCTTC. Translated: CSRAANYGYTF.

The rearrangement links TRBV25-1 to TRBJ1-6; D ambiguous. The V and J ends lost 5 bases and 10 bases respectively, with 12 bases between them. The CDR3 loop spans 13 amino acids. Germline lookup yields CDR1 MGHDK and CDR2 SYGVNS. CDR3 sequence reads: CASSFPGNSPLHF. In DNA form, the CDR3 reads TGTGCCAGCAGTTTCCCGGGGAACTCACCCCTCCACTTT.

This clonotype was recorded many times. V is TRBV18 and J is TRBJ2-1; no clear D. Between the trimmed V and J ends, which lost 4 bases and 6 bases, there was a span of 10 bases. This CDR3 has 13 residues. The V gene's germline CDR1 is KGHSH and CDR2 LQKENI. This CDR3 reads CASSRASGNEQFF. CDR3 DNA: TGTGCCAGCTCACGGGCATCAGGCAATGAGCAGTTCTTC.